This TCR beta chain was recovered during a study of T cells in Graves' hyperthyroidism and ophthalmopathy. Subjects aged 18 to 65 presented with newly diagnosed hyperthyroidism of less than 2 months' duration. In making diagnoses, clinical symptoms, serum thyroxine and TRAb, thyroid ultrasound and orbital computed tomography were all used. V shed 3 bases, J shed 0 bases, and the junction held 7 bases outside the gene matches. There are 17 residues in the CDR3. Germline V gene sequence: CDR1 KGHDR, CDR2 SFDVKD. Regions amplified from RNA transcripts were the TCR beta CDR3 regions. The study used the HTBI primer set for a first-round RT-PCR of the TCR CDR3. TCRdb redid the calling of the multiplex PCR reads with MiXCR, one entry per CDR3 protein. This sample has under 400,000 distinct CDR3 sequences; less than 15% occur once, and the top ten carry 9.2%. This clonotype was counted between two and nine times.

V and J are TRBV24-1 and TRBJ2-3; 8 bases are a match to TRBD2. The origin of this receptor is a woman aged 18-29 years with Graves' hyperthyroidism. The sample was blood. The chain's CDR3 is CATSDAGLGTSTDTQYF. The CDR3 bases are TGTGCCACCAGTGATGCGGGACTAGGGACCAGCACAGATACGCAGTATTTT.